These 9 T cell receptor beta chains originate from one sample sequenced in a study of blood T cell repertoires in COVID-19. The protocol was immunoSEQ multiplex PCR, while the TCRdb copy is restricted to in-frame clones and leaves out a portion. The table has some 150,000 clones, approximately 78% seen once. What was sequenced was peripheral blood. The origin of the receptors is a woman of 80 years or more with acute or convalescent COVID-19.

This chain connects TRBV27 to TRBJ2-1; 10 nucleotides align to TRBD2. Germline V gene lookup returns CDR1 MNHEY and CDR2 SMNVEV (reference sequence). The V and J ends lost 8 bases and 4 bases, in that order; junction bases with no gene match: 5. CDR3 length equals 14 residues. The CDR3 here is CASGSSGGYNEQFF. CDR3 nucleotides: TGTGCCAGCGGGTCTAGCGGGGGTTACAATGAGCAGTTCTTC.

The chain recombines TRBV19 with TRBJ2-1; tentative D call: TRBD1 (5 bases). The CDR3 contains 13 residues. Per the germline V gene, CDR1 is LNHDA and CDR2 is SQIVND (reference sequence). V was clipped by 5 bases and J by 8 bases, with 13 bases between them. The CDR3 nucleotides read TGTGCCAGTAGTTACCAGGGAATGGATGAGCAGTTCTTC. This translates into CASSYQGMDEQFF.

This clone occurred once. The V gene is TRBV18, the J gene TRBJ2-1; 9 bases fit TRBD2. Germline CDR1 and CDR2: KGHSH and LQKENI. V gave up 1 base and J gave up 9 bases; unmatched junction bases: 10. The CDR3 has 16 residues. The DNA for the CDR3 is TGTGCCAGCTCACCACGGCGGGAGGGCTTCTTGGGTGAGCAGTTCTTC. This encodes CASSPRREGFLGEQFF.

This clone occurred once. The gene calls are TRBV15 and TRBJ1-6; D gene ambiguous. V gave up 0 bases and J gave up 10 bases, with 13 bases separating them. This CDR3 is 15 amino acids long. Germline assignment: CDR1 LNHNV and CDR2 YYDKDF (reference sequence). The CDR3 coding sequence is TGTGCCACCAGCAGAGATCCGACACGGGGATCACCCCTCCACTTT. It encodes CATSRDPTRGSPLHF.

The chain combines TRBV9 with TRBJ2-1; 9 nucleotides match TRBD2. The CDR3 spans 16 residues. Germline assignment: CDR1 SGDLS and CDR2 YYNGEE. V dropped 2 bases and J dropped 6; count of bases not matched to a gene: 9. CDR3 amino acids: CASSVTSGFSPNEQFF. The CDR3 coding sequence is TGTGCCAGCAGCGTTACTAGCGGGTTCTCCCCCAATGAGCAGTTCTTC.

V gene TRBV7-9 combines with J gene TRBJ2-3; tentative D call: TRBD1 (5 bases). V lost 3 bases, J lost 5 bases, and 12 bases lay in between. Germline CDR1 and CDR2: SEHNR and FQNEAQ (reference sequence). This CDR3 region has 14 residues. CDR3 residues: CASSFFQGGDTQYF. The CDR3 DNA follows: TGTGCCAGCAGCTTCTTCCAGGGCGGAGATACGCAGTATTTT.

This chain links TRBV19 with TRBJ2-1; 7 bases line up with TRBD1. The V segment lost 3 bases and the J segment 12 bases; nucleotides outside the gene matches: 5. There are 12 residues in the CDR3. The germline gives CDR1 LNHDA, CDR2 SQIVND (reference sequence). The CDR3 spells CASSMGTVLQFF. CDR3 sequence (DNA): TGTGCCAGTAGTATGGGGACAGTTCTGCAGTTCTTC.

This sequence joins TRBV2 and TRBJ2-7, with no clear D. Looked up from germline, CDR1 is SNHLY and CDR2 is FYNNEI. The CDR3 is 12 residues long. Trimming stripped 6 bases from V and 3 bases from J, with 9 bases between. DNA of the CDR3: TGTGCCAGCAGCTCAGGTTACTACGAGCAGTACTTC. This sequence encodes CASSSGYYEQYF.

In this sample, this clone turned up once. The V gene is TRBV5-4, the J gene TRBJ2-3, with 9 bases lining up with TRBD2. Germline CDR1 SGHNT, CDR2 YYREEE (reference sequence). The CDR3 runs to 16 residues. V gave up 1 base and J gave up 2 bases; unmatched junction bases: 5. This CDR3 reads CASSLKAGGVTDTQYF. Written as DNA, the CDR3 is TGTGCCAGCAGCTTGAAGGCGGGGGGGGTCACAGATACGCAGTATTTT.